These 20 T cell receptor beta chains share one sample of origin, sequenced in a study of human T cells and chemical hapten exposure. A single record per CDR3 protein comes from TCRdb applying MiXCR to the RACE reads. The data hold tens of thousands of distinct CDR3 sequences, with about 9.3% observed a single time. Time point meaning: patch test 1, 2 weeks after DPC sensitization. Treatment of the sample: therapeutic diphenylcyclopropenone sensitization with weekly scalp DPC. Source: whole blood, taken in connection with sensitization to the hapten diphenylcyclopropenone (DPC). These receptors were collected from a woman between 40 and 55 years old with alopecia areata. Some clones in this sample may be carry-over from other donors' samples.

This clonotype has ten or more counts. The rearrangement links TRBV7-9 to TRBJ1-2; no reliable D call. The V end was cut by 1 base, the J end by 8 bases, with 11 bases between. There are 13 residues in the CDR3. Germline loops: CDR1 SEHNR, CDR2 FQNEAQ (reference sequence). Here the CDR3 DNA reads TGTGCCAGCAGCTTAGTACGGGGTGACGGCTACACCTTC. Its translation: CASSLVRGDGYTF.

The V and J genes are TRBV12-3 or TRBV12-4 and TRBJ2-1, with unresolved D. This CDR3 is 12 amino acids long. Trimming stripped 6 bases from V and 12 bases from J, with 15 bases between. CDR3 sequence (DNA): TGTGCCAGCAGCCCCCAGTCAACCTGGCAGTTCTTC. Protein: CASSPQSTWQFF.

At least ten counts were recorded for this clonotype. The chain is built from TRBV5-1 and TRBJ1-2; D not resolved. Germline CDR1 reads SGHRS; CDR2 reads YFSETQ. There are 13 residues in the CDR3. Trimming removed 1 base from V and 7 bases from J, with 11 bases in between. CDR3 region: CASSLLAGLGYTF. For the CDR3, the DNA is TGCGCCAGCAGCTTGCTGGCAGGACTTGGCTACACCTTC.

The chain recombines TRBV4-2 with TRBJ1-2; no clear D. The CDR3 runs 11 residues. The germline V gene encodes CDR1 LGHNA and CDR2 YNFKEQ. The V end was cut by 0 bases, the J end by 8 bases, with 4 bases between. The CDR3 DNA is TGTGCCAGCAGCCAAGACCGGGGCTACACCTTC. It codes for CASSQDRGYTF.

This clonotype showed up many times. The V and J genes are TRBV5-6 and TRBJ1-1; no definite D call. CDR3 length equals 14 residues. Trimming left V 0 bases short and J 0 bases short, with 6 bases between. Germline V gene sequence: CDR1 SGHDT, CDR2 YYEEEE. The CDR3 sequence is CASSLEQMNTEAFF. The DNA for the CDR3 is TGTGCCAGCAGCTTGGAGCAGATGAACACTGAAGCTTTCTTT.

With respect to this clonotype: This sequence may be a read error, since a much larger clone differs from it by one base. The genes are TRBV7-8 and TRBJ1-1; D is possibly TRBD1 (6 bases). The CDR3 sequence is 14 residues long. CDR1 and CDR2 from the germline V gene are SGHVS and FQNEAQ. CDR3 sequence reads: CASSVTGGVTEASF. Written as DNA, the CDR3 is TGTGCCAGCAGCGTGACAGGAGGAGTCACTGAAGCTTCCTTT.

Many counts were recorded for this clonotype. The CDR3 sequence: CASSFDSTNTEAFF. The CDR3 DNA reads TGTGCCAGCAGTTTCGACAGCACGAACACTGAAGCTTTCTTT. The genes are TRBV12-3 or TRBV12-4 and TRBJ1-1; D is possibly TRBD1 (5 bases). V was clipped by 3 bases and J by 1 base, with 9 bases between them. The CDR3 consists of 14 residues.

This clonotype was counted at least ten times. V and J are TRBV7-9 and TRBJ2-2; 12 nucleotides match TRBD2. CDR3 length: 17 amino acids. Trimming took 4 bases from V and 5 from J; bases not matched to a gene: 8. The germline CDR1 and CDR2 sequences are SEHNR and FQNEAQ (reference sequence). The CDR3 coding sequence is TGTGCCAGCAGCTCCGGACTAGCGGGGCCTTTGACCGGGGAGCTGTTTTTT. It codes for CASSSGLAGPLTGELFF.

By proportion, this clonotype is medium-sized. V gene TRBV27 combines with J gene TRBJ2-7, with D unresolved. CDR1 MNHEY and CDR2 SMNVEV come from the germline V gene (reference sequence). This CDR3 has 12 residues. Trimming removed 6 bases at V and 0 bases at J, with 6 bases between. This CDR3 reads CASSTSSYEQYF. CDR3 nucleotide sequence: TGTGCCAGCAGCACAAGCTCCTACGAGCAGTACTTC.

This clonotype was counted many times. The chain uses TRBV5-1 and TRBJ1-1, with TRBD1 matching 7 bases. CDR1 is SGHRS, CDR2 YFSETQ, per germline. V was clipped by 1 base and J by 3 bases; unmatched bases: 9. The CDR3 covers 16 residues. CDR3 in amino acids: CASSLTGEVAYTEAFF. For the CDR3, the DNA is TGCGCCAGCAGCTTGACAGGGGAAGTGGCCTACACTGAAGCTTTCTTT.

This clonotype came up many times. The genes are TRBV10-3 and TRBJ2-1, with 7 positions matching TRBD1. Trimming took 6 bases from V and 6 from J; bases not matched to a gene: 5. Germline-derived CDR1 and CDR2 are ENHRY and SYGVKD. This CDR3 contains 13 residues. CDR3 nucleotide sequence: TGTGCCATCAGAGAACAGGGGTCCAATGAGCAGTTCTTC. Translation: CAIREQGSNEQFF.

Here the CDR3 DNA reads TGTGCCAGCAGCTTAGGATCGGTCTACGAGCAGTACTTC. Amino acid sequence: CASSLGSVYEQYF. V is TRBV7-9 and J is TRBJ2-7; D gene uncertain. This CDR3 spans 13 amino acids. Germline V CDR1 and CDR2: SEHNR, FQNEAQ (reference sequence). V was pared by 1 base and J by 3 bases, with 7 bases between.

The V gene is TRBV30, the J gene TRBJ2-2; no clear D gene. CDR1 GTSNPN and CDR2 SVGIG come from the germline V gene (reference sequence). This CDR3 has 15 amino acids. The V and J ends lost 2 bases and 6 bases respectively, with 16 bases between them. The CDR3 nucleotides read TGTGCCTGGAGTCCCAGAAATAGCCTTGCCGGGGAGCTGTTTTTT. Translating it yields CAWSPRNSLAGELFF.

The V and J genes are TRBV7-9 and TRBJ2-4; 11 positions match TRBD2. With V trimmed by 5 bases and J by 1 base, 1 base remained unmatched. CDR3 length equals 15 residues. Germline-derived CDR1 and CDR2 are SEHNR and FQNEAQ (reference sequence). Written as DNA, the CDR3 is TGTGCCAGCAGCCCTAGCGGGGGGGCCAAAAACATTCAGTACTTC. Its protein product is CASSPSGGAKNIQYF.

This clonotype was recorded many times. This sequence joins TRBV4-1 and TRBJ1-1; D unresolved. V was clipped by 3 bases and J by 4 bases, with 12 bases between them. The CDR3 loop spans 14 amino acids. CDR1 is MGHRA and CDR2 is YSYEKL in the germline V gene. CDR3 coding DNA: TGCGCCAGCAGCCAGGGGTCTTGGGGCACTGAAGCTTTCTTT. Its translation: CASSQGSWGTEAFF.

This clonotype has a count of ten or more. The chain has TRBV4-2 and TRBJ2-3; 11 bases are shared with TRBD2. CDR1 is LGHNA and CDR2 is YNFKEQ in the germline V gene. V was clipped by 2 bases and J by 5 bases; unmatched bases: 6. The CDR3 is made up of 16 amino acids. The CDR3 spells CASSQITSGGGDTQYF. The CDR3, as DNA: TGTGCCAGCAGCCAAATCACTAGCGGGGGAGGAGATACGCAGTATTTT.

This clonotype was picked up many times. The rearrangement links TRBV15 to TRBJ2-5, with TRBD2 matching over 9 bases. The CDR3 has 15 amino acids. In germline, CDR1 is LNHNV, CDR2 YYDKDF (reference sequence). Germline trimming cut 3 bases from V and 5 bases from J; bases unmatched to any gene: 7. The CDR3: CATSRPRRGGETQYF. CDR3 coding DNA: TGTGCCACCAGCAGGCCCAGGCGGGGGGGCGAGACCCAGTACTTC.

This rearrangement joins TRBV5-4 to TRBJ1-4, with D perhaps TRBD1 (5 bases). CDR3 length: 13 residues. The V and J ends lost 5 bases and 12 bases respectively, with 17 bases between them. The V gene's germline CDR1 is SGHNT and CDR2 YYREEE (reference sequence). This CDR3 is CASSRKPEGELFF. CDR3 in DNA: TGTGCCAGCAGTCGTAAGCCGGAAGGGGAACTGTTTTTT.

This clonotype was recorded many times. The V gene is TRBV7-9, the J gene TRBJ2-1; 13 bases map to TRBD2. There are 15 residues in the CDR3. CDR1 and CDR2 from the germline V gene are SEHNR and FQNEAQ (reference sequence). The V gene end was trimmed by 3 bases and the J gene end by 12 bases; junction bases not matched to a gene: 8. The CDR3 reads CASSFQGTSGVRQFF. CDR3 DNA sequence: TGTGCCAGCAGCTTTCAGGGGACTAGCGGGGTTCGGCAGTTCTTC. Complete variable domain (other parts from reference TRBV7-9 and TRBJ2-1): DTGVSQNPRHKITKRGQNVTFRCDPISEHNRLYWYRQTLGQGPEFLTYFQNEAQLEKSRLLSDRFSAERPKGSFSTLEIQRTEQGDSAMYLCASSFQGTSGVRQFFGPGTRLTVL.

This chain links TRBV5-1 with TRBJ2-5, with D possibly TRBD2 on 6 matching bases. The CDR3 consists of 13 residues. Per germline, CDR1 SGHRS and CDR2 YFSETQ. V was clipped by 4 bases and J by 4 bases, with 11 bases between them. The CDR3 DNA is TGCGCCAGCAGCGTAAGGGGAGGAGAGACCCAGTACTTC. As protein: CASSVRGGETQYF.